This entry lists 31 T cell receptor beta chains sequenced from one sample in a study of cytomegalovirus exposure and HLA in healthy donors. A multiplex PCR was run with 60 Vbeta primers and 13 Jbeta primers. The method was immunoSEQ multiplex PCR; TCRdb's version includes in-frame clones alone and lacks a portion of them. In the table there are 200,000 or so clones, 80% to 85% of which are singletons. Source material: PBMCs. All receptors come from a boy between 2 and 10 years old in good health and CMV-seronegative.

The chain links TRBV6-1 to TRBJ1-1; possible D gene TRBD1, 6 bases. The CDR3 runs to 12 residues. V gave up 8 bases and J gave up 1 base, with 8 bases separating them. Germline CDR1 reads MNHNS; CDR2 reads SASEGT. CDR3 sequence: CASATGNTEAFF. The CDR3 coding sequence is TGTGCCAGCGCGACAGGGAACACTGAAGCTTTCTTT.

This chain connects TRBV5-6 to TRBJ1-1, with 8 bases matching TRBD1. CDR1 and CDR2 (germline): SGHDT, YYEEEE. The CDR3 length is 16 residues. With 6 bases clipped from V and 5 bases from J, the junction kept 15 bases outside the gene matches. DNA for the CDR3: TGTGCCAGCACCGCGGACAGGGTTGGGCCAGAAACTGAAGCTTTCTTT. Residues: CASTADRVGPETEAFF.

The genes are TRBV9 and TRBJ1-4; D not resolved. From germline, CDR1 is SGDLS and CDR2 YYNGEE. The CDR3 contains 15 residues. The V and J ends lost 4 bases and 3 bases respectively, with 13 bases between them. The CDR3 bases are TGTGCCAGCAGCTCAAGCACCCTGCCTAATGAAAAACTGTTTTTT. Translating it yields CASSSSTLPNEKLFF.

This chain links TRBV5-1 with TRBJ1-2; D may be TRBD1 (6 bases). Germline CDR1 is SGHRS and CDR2 is YFSETQ. Trimming took 2 bases from V and 8 from J, leaving 13 bases between them. This CDR3 comprises 13 residues. CDR3 sequence: CASSFGQTEGYTF. For the CDR3, the DNA is TGCGCCAGCAGCTTTGGACAGACCGAAGGCTACACCTTC.

The chain employs TRBV29-1 and TRBJ1-2; TRBD1 agrees at 8 bases. The CDR3 extends over 12 amino acids. With V trimmed by 6 bases and J by 5 bases, 5 bases remained unmatched. CDR1 is SQVTM and CDR2 is ANQGSEA in the germline V gene. The CDR3 nucleotides read TGCAGCGTGGCGGGACAGGCATATGGCTACACCTTC. Its translation: CSVAGQAYGYTF.

This chain joins TRBV6-5 and TRBJ1-5; 8 positions match TRBD1. This CDR3 comprises 15 residues. V shed 6 bases, J shed 3 bases, and the junction held 7 bases outside the gene matches. Germline V gene data show CDR1 as MNHEY and CDR2 as SVGAGI. The DNA for the CDR3 is TGTGCCAGCAGGAGAGACAGGGGCGACAATCAGCCCCAGCATTTT. It is translated as CASRRDRGDNQPQHF.

The rearrangement joins TRBV27 to TRBJ2-1; a weak D match, TRBD1 (6 bases). This CDR3 contains 15 residues. V lost 5 bases, J lost 0 bases, and 11 bases lay in between. The germline V gene has CDR1 MNHEY and CDR2 SMNVEV (reference sequence). CDR3 loop: CASSRDRNSYNEQFF. The CDR3 DNA is TGTGCCAGCAGTCGCGACAGGAACTCCTACAATGAGCAGTTCTTC.

This chain links TRBV28 with TRBJ1-4; a weak D match, TRBD1 (6 bases). V was clipped by 7 bases and J by 8 bases, with 20 bases between them. CDR3 length equals 15 residues. Germline V gives CDR1 MDHEN, CDR2 SYDVKM. The CDR3 loop is CASTPSPGGREKLFF. The CDR3 nucleotides are TGTGCCAGCACTCCGAGTCCGGGGGGGCGAGAAAAACTGTTTTTT.

The V call is TRBV6-1, the J call TRBJ1-5; no reliable D call. CDR1 and CDR2 (germline): MNHNS, SASEGT. Trimming left V 2 bases short and J 7 bases short, with 9 bases between. The CDR3 is 13 amino acids. The CDR3 spells CASSEFGPQPQHF. The DNA of the CDR3 is TGTGCCAGCAGTGAATTTGGGCCGCAGCCCCAGCATTTT.

The chain couples TRBV29-1 to TRBJ2-1, with 12 bases matching TRBD2. Germline-derived CDR1 and CDR2 are SQVTM and ANQGSEA. J gave up 3 bases and V 4 bases, and 7 bases lay outside the gene matches. The CDR3 runs to 16 residues. The CDR3: CSVVLLAGGLYNEQFF. DNA for the CDR3: TGCAGCGTTGTATTACTAGCGGGGGGCCTCTACAATGAGCAGTTCTTC.

This clone was seen a handful of times. J is TRBJ2-7 and V is TRBV4-2; tentative D call: TRBD2 (7 bases). Germline V gene data show CDR1 as LGHNA and CDR2 as YNFKEQ. The CDR3 covers 13 residues. The V gene lost 4 bases and the J gene lost 12 bases, with 19 bases spanning the gap. CDR3 protein: CASSPRGGDVPYF. In nucleotides, the CDR3 is TGTGCCAGCAGCCCCAGAGGGGGGGATGTACCGTACTTC.

This chain joins TRBV6-5 and TRBJ2-7, with TRBD1 matching over 8 bases. This CDR3 is built from 14 residues. V dropped 6 bases and J dropped 10; count of bases not matched to a gene: 14. The germline V gene has CDR1 MNHEY and CDR2 SVGAGI. CDR3 residues: CASSRGQGQVKQYF. DNA of the CDR3: TGTGCCAGCAGCCGCGGACAGGGTCAGGTGAAACAGTACTTC.

This chain joins TRBV6-1 and TRBJ1-1; 7 bases are shared with TRBD1. CDR3 size: 15 residues. The trim removed 4 bases at V and 1 base at J, leaving 6 bases unmatched. CDR1 and CDR2 from the germline V gene are MNHNS and SASEGT. This CDR3 is CASSASTGTNTEAFF. DNA of the CDR3: TGTGCCAGCAGTGCGTCGACAGGGACGAACACTGAAGCTTTCTTT.

As for this clone: The sample holds other DNA sequences that translate to the same CDR3. The V gene is TRBV7-8, the J gene TRBJ2-7; D not certain. From germline, CDR1 is SGHVS and CDR2 FQNEAQ. Deletions cut 0 bases from V and 1 base from J, with 7 bases between. This CDR3 is 14 amino acids long. The CDR3 sequence: CASSLAQRSYEQYF. CDR3 nucleotides: TGTGCCAGCAGCTTAGCGCAGCGTTCCTACGAGCAGTACTTC.

Concerning this clone: Sequence at one end of the junction differs from germline and may be a read error. V is TRBV7-9 and J is TRBJ2-2, with D maybe TRBD1 (6 bases). CDR1 is SEHNR, CDR2 FQNEAQ, per germline (reference sequence). This CDR3 contains 15 residues. As DNA, the CDR3 is TGTTCCAGCAGCTCCCGACAGGTTAACACCGGGGAGCTGTTTTTT. Amino acid sequence: CSSSSRQVNTGELFF. Filled out from reference TRBV7-9 and TRBJ2-2, the complete variable domain reads DTGVSQNPRHKITKRGQNVTFRCDPISEHNRLYWYRQTLGQGPEFLTYFQNEAQLEKSRLLSDRFSAERPKGSFSTLEIQRTEQGDSAMYLCSSSSRQVNTGELFFGEGSRLTVL.

V and J are TRBV19 and TRBJ1-1; 8 bases are shared with TRBD1. This CDR3 region has 12 residues. With 9 bases clipped from V and 4 bases from J, the junction kept 4 bases outside the gene matches. Germline lookup yields CDR1 LNHDA and CDR2 SQIVND (reference sequence). DNA for the CDR3: TGTGCCAGCGACAGGGGTGGCACTGAAGCTTTCTTT. Translated: CASDRGGTEAFF.

The V call is TRBV30, the J call TRBJ2-5; TRBD2 might be the D (5 bases). Germline CDR1 GTSNPN, CDR2 SVGIG (reference sequence). The CDR3 is made up of 13 amino acids. The V gene lost 3 bases and the J gene lost 11 bases, with 19 bases spanning the gap. The CDR3 coding sequence is TGTGCCTGGAGGGGAGACATCGGCCCCCAGCAGTACTTC. It translates to CAWRGDIGPQQYF.

This chain connects TRBV5-6 to TRBJ2-5; D unclear. The DNA end favors TRBJ2-7, so the J call may be wrong. This CDR3 is 16 amino acids long. Germline loops: CDR1 SGHDT, CDR2 YYEEEE. The CDR3 here is CASSRRIVRSSYEQYF. The CDR3 nucleotides are TGTGCCAGCAGCCGTCGAATTGTACGTAGCTCCTACGAGCAGTACTTC.

This clone turned up a few times. The chain is built from TRBV6-1 and TRBJ2-7; D gene ambiguous. The CDR3 sequence is 13 residues long. Germline CDR1 is MNHNS and CDR2 is SASEGT. V gave up 3 bases and J gave up 6 bases, with 12 bases separating them. CDR3 DNA sequence: TGTGCCAGCAGTGAGGCTTATGGTCGCGAGCAGTACTTC. Amino acid sequence: CASSEAYGREQYF.

This chain joins TRBV19 and TRBJ2-7; D unresolved. V gave up 3 bases and J gave up 2 bases, with 5 bases separating them. CDR3 length: 12 amino acids. The germline V gene has CDR1 LNHDA and CDR2 SQIVND (reference sequence). This CDR3 is CASSMTPYEQYF. The CDR3 nucleotides read TGTGCCAGTAGTATGACACCCTACGAGCAGTACTTC.

About this clone itself: The junction departs from the called germline gene at one end, perhaps through a read error. The chain has TRBV5-5 and TRBJ1-1; D not resolved. In germline, CDR1 is SGHKS, CDR2 YYEKEE (reference sequence). This CDR3 has 13 residues. The CDR3 is CASSLEVDTEAFF. CDR3 sequence (DNA): TGTGCCAGCAGCTTGGAGGTTGACACCGAAGCTTTCTTT.

The chain couples TRBV7-9 to TRBJ2-7; 8 bases are shared with TRBD1. V lost 4 bases to trimming and J lost 3 bases; unmatched junction nucleotides: 8. The CDR3 covers 15 residues. Germline CDR1 and CDR2: SEHNR and FQNEAQ (reference sequence). CDR3 DNA sequence: TGTGCCAGCAGCTCATCCAGGGGGCTAGGCTACGAGCAGTACTTC. Translating gives CASSSSRGLGYEQYF.

V is TRBV6-4 and J is TRBJ2-1, with unresolved D. V was clipped by 7 bases and J by 2 bases, with 15 bases between them. From germline, CDR1 is MRHNA and CDR2 SNTAGT. The CDR3 contains 15 residues. The CDR3 nucleotides are TGTGCCAGCATTACTGCGCGATTCGCCTACAATGAGCAGTTCTTC. It yields the protein CASITARFAYNEQFF.

The V and J genes are TRBV7-9 and TRBJ2-5; tentatively, D is TRBD1 (7 bases). This CDR3 spans 14 amino acids. Germline V gene data show CDR1 as SEHNR and CDR2 as FQNEAQ (reference sequence). V lost 5 bases and J lost 1, with 11 bases in between. CDR3 region: CASSPGGFQETQYF. The CDR3 DNA sequence: TGTGCCAGCAGCCCAGGGGGGTTCCAAGAGACCCAGTACTTC.

V and J are TRBV21-1 and TRBJ1-5; TRBD1, the D gene given by the table, was not confirmed from the DNA. TRBV21-1 is designated a pseudogene. The CDR3 is made up of 13 amino acids. The DNA for the CDR3 is TGTGCCAGCAGCAAAGGGGCCGTTCAGCCCCAGCATTTT. It is translated as CASSKGAVQPQHF.

This clone appeared once. This chain uses TRBV7-9 with TRBJ2-3; TRBD1 agrees at 7 bases. V was pared by 5 bases and J by 0 bases, with 5 bases of the junction left unmatched. There are 15 residues in the CDR3. Germline values: CDR1 SEHNR, CDR2 FQNEAQ (reference sequence). In nucleotides, the CDR3 is TGTGCCAGCAGCACTGCAGGGGGTAGCACAGATACGCAGTATTTT. Its protein is CASSTAGGSTDTQYF. The whole variable domain, filled in from reference TRBV7-9 and TRBJ2-3, reads DTGVSQNPRHKITKRGQNVTFRCDPISEHNRLYWYRQTLGQGPEFLTYFQNEAQLEKSRLLSDRFSAERPKGSFSTLEIQRTEQGDSAMYLCASSTAGGSTDTQYFGPGTRLTVL.

The chain is built from TRBV4-1 and TRBJ1-3; 9 bases align to TRBD1. V lost 5 bases to trimming and J lost 0 bases; unmatched junction nucleotides: 5. CDR1 and CDR2 from the germline V gene are MGHRA and YSYEKL. The CDR3 is 16 amino acids. CDR3 sequence: CASSRWTGDSGNTIYF. In nucleotides, the CDR3 is TGCGCCAGCAGCAGATGGACAGGGGACTCTGGAAACACCATATATTTT.

The chain joins TRBV6-5 to TRBJ1-2, with D perhaps matching TRBD1 (5 bases). V lost 4 bases to trimming and J lost 8 bases, with 11 bases between them. The germline gives CDR1 MNHEY, CDR2 SVGAGI. This CDR3 comprises 12 residues. The CDR3 sequence is CASSSGEGGYTF. The CDR3 nucleotides are TGTGCCAGCAGTTCCGGGGAGGGGGGCTACACCTTC.

The V call is TRBV11-2, the J call TRBJ1-2; D uncertain. There are 15 residues in the CDR3. V lost 4 bases and J 6 bases, leaving 18 bases between the germline ends. CDR1 is SGHAT and CDR2 is FQNNGV in the germline V gene. CDR3 sequence: CASSSDLTTKDGYTF. The CDR3 DNA reads as TGTGCCAGCAGCTCCGACCTGACCACTAAGGATGGCTACACCTTC.

The V gene is TRBV9, the J gene TRBJ2-2, with TRBD1 matching over 7 bases. Germline V gives CDR1 SGDLS, CDR2 YYNGEE. V lost 6 bases to trimming and J lost 6 bases; unmatched junction nucleotides: 5. There are 13 residues in the CDR3. CDR3 in amino acids: CASTLTGPGELFF. CDR3 sequence (DNA): TGTGCCAGCACCCTGACAGGGCCCGGGGAGCTGTTTTTT. The complete variable domain, with remaining parts taken from reference TRBV9 and TRBJ2-2, reads DSGVTQTPKHLITATGQRVTLRCSPRSGDLSVYWYQQSLDQGLQFLIQYYNGEERAKGNILERFSAQQFPDLHSELNLSSLELGDSALYFCASTLTGPGELFFGEGSRLTVL.

This chain links TRBV6-5 with TRBJ1-3; no firm D call. The CDR3 covers 15 residues. The V and J ends lost 0 bases and 8 bases respectively, with 14 bases between them. Germline CDR1 and CDR2: MNHEY and SVGAGI. This CDR3 is CASSYSRPARDTIYF. Written as DNA, the CDR3 is TGTGCCAGCAGTTACTCGAGGCCCGCACGGGACACCATATATTTT.